The 19 T cell receptor beta chains below come from one sample, sequenced in a study of shared clonotypes between healthy human individuals. Cells designated naive CD8 were CD45RO-negative and were positively selected for CCR7, with terminally differentiated effector memory CD45RA+ cells excluded. Libraries were prepared by immunoSEQ multiplex PCR; TCRdb keeps only in-frame clonotypes and omits some of them. The sample records roughly 2,000,000 clones, over 85% being singletons. The sequenced sample was naive CD8+ T cells sorted from blood. The origin of the receptors is a man between 18 and 35 years old in good health.

The V and J genes are TRBV28 and TRBJ2-5; 9 bases agree with TRBD1. The V gene end was trimmed by 7 bases and the J gene end by 4 bases; junction bases not matched to a gene: 10. The V gene's germline CDR1 is MDHEN and CDR2 SYDVKM. This CDR3 contains 15 residues. CDR3: CASISPGTGLETQYF. CDR3 nucleotides: TGTGCCAGCATTAGCCCCGGGACAGGGCTAGAGACCCAGTACTTC.

The CDR3 region has the DNA TGTGCCAGCAGCTCTAGCGATGGCCCCTACAATGAGCAGTTCTTC. Protein sequence: CASSSSDGPYNEQFF. This rearrangement joins TRBV11-2 to TRBJ2-1; D may be TRBD2 (6 bases). In germline, CDR1 is SGHAT, CDR2 FQNNGV. V dropped 4 bases and J dropped 2 bases, with 12 bases sitting between them. The CDR3 extends over 15 amino acids.

V usage is TRBV4-1 and J usage is TRBJ2-1, with 9 bases lining up with TRBD1. This CDR3 is 17 amino acids long. The V gene end was trimmed by 4 bases and the J gene end by 7 bases; junction bases not matched to a gene: 14. CDR1 is MGHRA, CDR2 YSYEKL, per germline. The CDR3 coding sequence is TGCGCCAGCAGCCCGACCGGGGCCGGACAGGGGCTTAATGAGCAGTTCTTC. Residues: CASSPTGAGQGLNEQFF.

This clone was found once. J is TRBJ2-3 and V is TRBV5-6; perhaps TRBD1 as D (5 bases). CDR1 SGHDT and CDR2 YYEEEE come from the germline V gene. This CDR3 contains 15 residues. V dropped 8 bases and J dropped 5 bases, with 21 bases sitting between them. CDR3: CASSSLQGREDTQYF. The CDR3 DNA is TGTGCCAGTTCCTCCCTCCAGGGAAGGGAAGATACGCAGTATTTT.

The chain is built from TRBV19 and TRBJ2-5; 9 nucleotides line up with TRBD1. Losses at the gene ends were 8 bases for V and 5 bases for J; bases not matched to a gene: 6. Germline assignment: CDR1 LNHDA and CDR2 SQIVND (reference sequence). The CDR3 has 13 amino acids. The CDR3 is CASDTGGRETQYF. DNA of the CDR3: TGTGCCAGTGATACAGGGGGCAGGGAGACCCAGTACTTC.

This clone was detected only once. The chain carries TRBV19 and TRBJ2-5, with 7 positions matching TRBD1. The CDR3 is made up of 14 amino acids. Germline V gives CDR1 LNHDA, CDR2 SQIVND (reference sequence). V was pared by 4 bases and J by 1 base, with 3 bases of the junction left unmatched. For the CDR3, the DNA is TGTGCCAGTAGTAAGTGGGACAGCCAAGAGACCCAGTACTTC. Amino acid sequence: CASSKWDSQETQYF.

V is TRBV5-6 and J is TRBJ2-1; 8 nucleotides match TRBD2. CDR1 is SGHDT and CDR2 is YYEEEE in the germline V gene. This CDR3 is 15 amino acids long. V dropped 4 bases and J dropped 8; count of bases not matched to a gene: 11. The CDR3 here is CASSPLAEGWDEQFF. The DNA of the CDR3 is TGTGCCAGCAGCCCACTAGCGGAGGGCTGGGATGAGCAGTTCTTC.

This chain joins TRBV7-9 and TRBJ1-1; the match to TRBD1 covers 7 bases. Unmatched junction bases numbered 9, after V lost 4 bases and J lost 7 bases. This CDR3 comprises 14 residues. Germline V gene data show CDR1 as SEHNR and CDR2 as FQNEAQ (reference sequence). The DNA for the CDR3 is TGTGCCAGCAGCTCAGAAGGGGGCTCGGATGAAGCTTTCTTT. This codes for CASSSEGGSDEAFF.

This chain links TRBV28 with TRBJ1-1; D uncertain. This CDR3 comprises 13 residues. Per the germline V gene, CDR1 is MDHEN and CDR2 is SYDVKM. Trimming removed 3 bases from V and 4 bases from J, with 9 bases in between. The CDR3 nucleotides are TGTGCCAGCAGTTTCAACTTACGCACTGAAGCTTTCTTT. This encodes CASSFNLRTEAFF.

The chain has TRBV11-2 and TRBJ2-7, with D unclear. This CDR3 comprises 12 residues. The V end was cut by 5 bases, the J end by 2 bases, with 7 bases between. Germline V gene lookup returns CDR1 SGHAT and CDR2 FQNNGV. CDR3 DNA sequence: TGTGCCAGCAGCGACCCCACCTACGAGCAGTACTTC. This encodes CASSDPTYEQYF.

The chain is built from TRBV6-5 and TRBJ2-7; 8 bases match TRBD2. CDR1 and CDR2 (germline): MNHEY, SVGAGI. The CDR3 is 15 residues long. The V segment lost 4 bases and the J segment 10 bases; nucleotides outside the gene matches: 15. CDR3 in DNA: TGTGCCAGCAGTTTCCAACCCCGGGAGGGGGAAAATCAGTACTTC. It encodes CASSFQPREGENQYF.

The chain is built from TRBV27 and TRBJ1-2; 7 nucleotides match TRBD1. Per germline, CDR1 MNHEY and CDR2 SMNVEV (reference sequence). CDR3 length: 17 residues. The V segment lost 2 bases and the J segment 3 bases; nucleotides outside the gene matches: 12. CDR3 region: CASSLTRQGSVDYGYTF. CDR3 bases: TGTGCCAGCAGTTTAACTAGACAGGGATCAGTGGACTATGGCTACACCTTC.

The genes are TRBV7-9 and TRBJ2-1; D is ambiguous. CDR1 is SEHNR, CDR2 FQNEAQ, per germline (reference sequence). Trimming cost V 1 base and J 13 bases, with 14 bases left between them. The CDR3 extends over 13 amino acids. This chain's CDR3 is CASSLGRTDDQFF. As DNA, the CDR3 is TGTGCCAGCAGCTTAGGTCGAACGGACGATCAGTTCTTC.

J is TRBJ2-1 and V is TRBV4-1, with TRBD2 as a possible D gene (6 bases). Germline-derived CDR1 and CDR2 are MGHRA and YSYEKL. Trimming cost V 4 bases and J 0 bases, with 16 bases left between them. The CDR3 is 17 residues long. The CDR3 loop reads CASSLVSGLSSYNEQFF. CDR3 nucleotide sequence: TGCGCCAGCAGCCTAGTTAGCGGACTAAGCTCCTACAATGAGCAGTTCTTC.

This chain joins TRBV11-3 and TRBJ2-5; TRBD1 might be the D (5 bases). Per the germline V gene, CDR1 is SGHNT and CDR2 is YENEEA. V shed 5 bases and J shed 3 bases, with 13 bases lying between them. The CDR3 consists of 14 residues. The CDR3 DNA follows: TGTGCCAGCAGCCTCGGTGGGGCCGAAGAGACCCAGTACTTC. Protein: CASSLGGAEETQYF.

V gene TRBV19 combines with J gene TRBJ1-5; tentatively, D is TRBD1 (5 bases). Per the germline V gene, CDR1 is LNHDA and CDR2 is SQIVND (reference sequence). Trimming removed 1 base at V and 7 bases at J, with 14 bases between. The CDR3 is 15 residues long. CDR3 nucleotides: TGTGCCAGTAGTATAGGCGAGGGGTTCTGGCAGCCCCAGCATTTT. Its translation: CASSIGEGFWQPQHF.

V and J are TRBV6-6 and TRBJ2-7; D is unclear. This CDR3 contains 15 residues. Germline V gene data show CDR1 as MNHNY and CDR2 as SVGAGI (reference sequence). Trimming removed 0 bases from V and 3 bases from J, with 12 bases in between. The CDR3 DNA follows: TGTGCCAGCAGTTACTCGAGCTCCGCGGACTACGAGCAGTACTTC. It yields the protein CASSYSSSADYEQYF.

This rearrangement joins TRBV4-1 to TRBJ1-5; 7 nucleotides match TRBD1. The CDR3 totals 15 residues. The ends lost 3 bases at V and 0 bases at J; junction bases unmatched: 2. Per the germline V gene, CDR1 is MGHRA and CDR2 is YSYEKL. The CDR3: CASSQGTDSNQPQHF. The CDR3 DNA sequence: TGCGCCAGCAGCCAGGGGACAGATAGCAATCAGCCCCAGCATTTT.

This clone turned up a few times. The same CDR3 also results from other DNA sequences found in this sample. CDR3 sequence: CASSFSGSSYNEQFF. CDR3 in DNA: TGCGCCAGCAGCTTTAGCGGGAGCTCCTACAATGAGCAGTTCTTC. This rearrangement joins TRBV5-1 to TRBJ2-1; 9 bases match TRBD2. Losses at the gene ends were 2 bases for V and 0 bases for J; bases not matched to a gene: 0. The CDR3 is 15 residues long. CDR1 and CDR2 from the germline V gene are SGHRS and YFSETQ.